The text below deals with one T cell receptor (beta chain). Antigen specificity is unknown. These data are taken from a study of cytomegalovirus exposure and HLA in healthy donors. Study summary: One earlier analysis, a look at 150 million to 200 million T cells, found approximately 120 million unique TCR beta sequences.

Amplification used 60 Vbeta primers and 13 Jbeta primers. Profiled with immunoSEQ multiplex PCR; TCRdb holds only in-frame clones, not every one. The table has 150,000 to 200,000 clones, around 80% seen once. With 6 bases removed from V and 7 bases from J, the gap between germline ends came to 21 bases. Per the germline V gene, CDR1 is MNHEY and CDR2 is SMNVEV (reference sequence). This CDR3 is built from 16 residues. Broader study findings: Being productive about 87% or about 30% of the time was typical of most TCR beta V segments in an earlier analysis. In vitro assays verified that a few CMV-associated chains recognized CMV antigens specifically. HLA restriction was apparent for most CMV-associated TCR beta chains in a later analysis.

The specimen sequenced was PBMCs. This clonotype originated in a man aged 25-45 years in good health and CMV-seronegative. V usage is TRBV27 and J usage is TRBJ1-4; no reliable D call. The CDR3 is CASSRHPPGSGEKLFF. The CDR3 DNA sequence: TGTGCCAGCAGCCGACACCCCCCGGGATCCGGTGAAAAACTGTTTTTT.